These T cell receptor beta chains were read from a single sample in a study of identical twins. TCRdb re-analysed the 5' RACE reads in MiXCR, keeping a single row per CDR3 protein. The sample carries 200,000 to 250,000 distinct CDR3 sequences, 7% to 8.5% recorded once. The same specimen was also included in a second study, on yellow fever vaccine responses in identical twins.

Material: CD8+ T cells sorted from blood. The receptors stem from a woman younger than 35 in good health. Both conserved end residues are trimmed from each CDR3. The size field is filled for only some rows; it gives once, few, many or a size class.

clone size,J gene,V gene,CDR3 protein
-,TRBJ2-2,TRBV12-3/TRBV12-4,ASSPLGAANTGELF
few,TRBJ1-6,TRBV6-1,ASKDLGGNNSPLH
-,TRBJ2-1,TRBV20-1,SAILASYNEQF
few,TRBJ2-1,TRBV14,ASSQGTGLYNEQF
few,TRBJ1-2,TRBV5-5,ASSLTTGYDYGYT
many,TRBJ2-1,TRBV29-1,SVVGLPSSYNEQF
-,TRBJ1-5,TRBV19,ASSIRGRGPQH
many,TRBJ1-4,TRBV10-2,ASLNRGGDEKLF
few,TRBJ1-1,TRBV20-1,SASMRDLNTEAF
few,TRBJ2-1,TRBV7-9,ASSSLAGGSSYNEQF
few,TRBJ2-7,TRBV12-3/TRBV12-4,ASSPGQVRYEQY
many,TRBJ2-1,TRBV5-5,ASSVTRYNEQF
-,TRBJ1-2,TRBV2,ASSEAGDSLNYGYT
-,TRBJ2-2,TRBV7-2,ASSLSPTGSGELF
many,TRBJ1-3,TRBV20-1,SAPSKEGAGNTIY
few,TRBJ2-3,TRBV27,ASSPRARGGTDTQY
few,TRBJ2-2,TRBV20-1,SARAQGLDTGELF
-,TRBJ2-2,TRBV13,ASSPPSNGELF
-,TRBJ2-7,TRBV6-2/TRBV6-3,ASSHRGLEQY
few,TRBJ2-1,TRBV2,ASSEGNYNEQF
many,TRBJ2-1,TRBV15,ATSRTISGSSYNEQF
-,TRBJ2-3,TRBV27,ASARGGYTDTQY
few,TRBJ2-7,TRBV14,ASSRGSLPSAYEQY
many,TRBJ2-7,TRBV7-9,ASTHEGRYEQY
-,TRBJ2-1,TRBV27,ASTGLAKIDEQF
many,TRBJ2-1,TRBV4-2,ASSQENPGLAGMNEQF
many,TRBJ1-2,TRBV29-1,SVDWLDGYT
many,TRBJ2-5,TRBV7-9,ASSHSGDTQETQY
few,TRBJ2-1,TRBV5-6,ASSLELDYNEQF
many,TRBJ2-5,TRBV11-2,ASSLGWMAGDNQETQY
many,TRBJ1-6,TRBV4-1,ASSQVPGAAYNSPLH
-,TRBJ2-7,TRBV3-1,ASSTSRGAEGYEQY
few,TRBJ2-2,TRBV7-9,ASSSGLAGAYTGELF
-,TRBJ2-5,TRBV28,ASSFRHPLKGGPGETQY
few,TRBJ2-3,TRBV5-1,ASSQGQGAGDTQY
-,TRBJ2-3,TRBV20-1,SATAPGLAGGGRTDTQY
many,TRBJ2-3,TRBV2,ASGRGDTQY
-,TRBJ2-7,TRBV6-1,ASSEALVAEQY
many,TRBJ1-1,TRBV12-3/TRBV12-4,ASSTVGETTEAF
many,TRBJ2-1,TRBV6-4,ASSDSASGTPNEQF